The rows below give T cell receptor beta chains drawn from one sample of a study of CD8+ T cells in alopecia areata. Profiled with immunoSEQ multiplex PCR; TCRdb holds only in-frame clones, not every one. Of 200,000 to 250,000 clones in the sample, roughly three fifths were seen once. Sequenced: CD8+ T cells sorted from blood. The receptor source for this set is a human donor in good health. Both conserved end residues are part of each CDR3. D genes are given only for firm matches. Clone size appears in some rows only: once, few, many, or a class for an expanded clone.

v_gene	d_gene	j_gene	abundance	CDR3nt	CDR3aa
TRBV15	TRBD2	TRBJ2-2	once	TGTGCCACCAGCAGATTAGCGGGGGGATACACCGGGGAGCTGTTTTTT	CATSRLAGGYTGELFF
TRBV4-1	NA	TRBJ2-3	NA	TGCGCCAGCAGCCAAGTTACGACGGATACGCAGTATTTT	CASSQVTTDTQYF
TRBV11-2	NA	TRBJ1-2	few	TGTGCCAGCAGCCGGGCAGGGATCGATAACTATGGCTACACCTTC	CASSRAGIDNYGYTF
TRBV27	NA	TRBJ1-2	many	TGTGCCAGCAGTTTCTGCAGGGTTTGTGGCTACACCTTC	CASSFCRVCGYTF
TRBV5-6	TRBD2	TRBJ2-5	NA	TGTGCCAGTTACCCCCGGGGGGAAGAAGAGACCCAGTACTTC	CASYPRGEEETQYF
TRBV6-1	NA	TRBJ1-5	NA	TGTGCCAGCAGTGAAATGGGGGGCAATCAGCCCCAGCATTTT	CASSEMGGNQPQHF
TRBV2	NA	TRBJ2-7	once	TGTGCCAGCAGTGAGCAGAATACTAGGACCTACGAGCAGTACTTC	CASSEQNTRTYEQYF
TRBV9	TRBD1	TRBJ1-4	NA	TGTGCCAGCAGCACACAGGGGACAACTAATGAAAAACTGTTTTTT	CASSTQGTTNEKLFF
TRBV20-1	NA	TRBJ2-1	NA	TGCAGTGCTAGACTGATAAATGAGCAGTTCTTC	CSARLINEQFF
TRBV5-6	NA	TRBJ2-7	NA	TGTGCCAGCAGCGGGACACCTCCGGGGGAGCAGTACTTC	CASSGTPPGEQYF
TRBV29-1	NA	TRBJ1-5	NA	TGCAGCGTTGAAGATACGGACAACAATCAGCCCCAGCATTTT	CSVEDTDNNQPQHF
TRBV6-5	TRBD1	TRBJ1-1	NA	TGTGCCAGCAGACCCCTGACAGGGAGGCACACTGAAGCTTTCTTT	CASRPLTGRHTEAFF
TRBV7-9	NA	TRBJ2-6	few	TGTGCCAGCAGCTCCTTCGCTGGGGCCAACGTCCTGACTTTC	CASSSFAGANVLTF
TRBV11-2	NA	TRBJ1-3	NA	TGTGCCAGCAGCTTAGACCGGACAGACAACACCATATATTTT	CASSLDRTDNTIYF
TRBV2	NA	TRBJ1-1	NA	TGTGCCAGCAGCCTTACAGGGCGAGCTTTCTTT	CASSLTGRAFF
TRBV25-1	NA	TRBJ1-2	NA	TGTGCCAGCATCATTCGACAGGCCGGTGGCTACACCTTC	CASIIRQAGGYTF
TRBV19	TRBD1	TRBJ1-5	few	TGTGCCACCGACAGGGGTGGCAATCAGCCCCAGCATTTT	CATDRGGNQPQHF
TRBV7-9	TRBD1	TRBJ2-7	NA	TGTGCCAGCAGTAGGACAGGCTCCTACGAGCAGTACTTC	CASSRTGSYEQYF
TRBV15	NA	TRBJ2-5	once	TGTGCCACCAGCAGAGATGGGGCGAGAGAAGAGACCCAGTACTTC	CATSRDGAREETQYF
TRBV27	TRBD1	TRBJ1-4	many	TGTGCCAGCAACTCAGGGACAGGAGAAAAACTGTTTTTT	CASNSGTGEKLFF
TRBV29-1	NA	TRBJ2-7	NA	TGCAGCGTTGAAAAAGGGACCAAAGTGAGGAACGAGCAGTACTTC	CSVEKGTKVRNEQYF
TRBV11-2	NA	TRBJ1-1	NA	TGTGCCAGCAGCTTGGGAGTGAACACTGAAGCTTTCTTT	CASSLGVNTEAFF
TRBV7-3	NA	TRBJ2-3	few	TGTGCCAGCACTCCGGGGTCGGGCACAGATACGCAGTATTTT	CASTPGSGTDTQYF
TRBV10-1	TRBD1	TRBJ1-2	many	TGCGCCAGCAGTGAGGCGGGACAGGGGCCCTATGGCTACACCTTC	CASSEAGQGPYGYTF
TRBV7-9	TRBD2	TRBJ2-7	few	TGTGCCAGCAGCCGGGAGGCGGCAGGCGATGCTCTTGAGCAGTACTTC	CASSREAAGDALEQYF
TRBV27	NA	TRBJ2-2	NA	TGTGCCAGCAGTTTAGGAGGGGGATTCGGGGAGCTGTTTTTT	CASSLGGGFGELFF
TRBV19	NA	TRBJ2-1	NA	TGTGCCAGTAGTATAGATCGCTATGAGCAGTTCTTC	CASSIDRYEQFF
TRBV19	NA	TRBJ2-7	NA	TGTGCCAGTAGTATCCGGGACACCTACGAGCAGTACTTC	CASSIRDTYEQYF
TRBV5-6	TRBD1	TRBJ2-2	NA	TGTGCCAGCAGCCCCGACAGGGATCACGGGGAGCTGTTTTTT	CASSPDRDHGELFF
TRBV7-2	NA	TRBJ2-1	once	TGTGCCAGCAGCCCCCAGTCGGCTCTCGTTCCCCCCCACAATGAGCAGTTCTTC	CASSPQSALVPPHNEQFF
TRBV7-9	TRBD1	TRBJ1-1	NA	TGTGCCAGCAGCCTGGCGCAGGGGGCAACTGAAGCTTTCTTT	CASSLAQGATEAFF
TRBV27	NA	TRBJ1-2	NA	TGTGCCAGCAGCCCTTATACAGGGATCTATGGCTACACCTTC	CASSPYTGIYGYTF
TRBV4-1	TRBD2	TRBJ2-5	NA	TGCGCCAGCACCGAGACTAGCCTGAAGGGGACCCAGTACTTC	CASTETSLKGTQYF
TRBV9	NA	TRBJ2-5	few	TGTGCCAGCAGCGTTGCGGGGGCCCCTCTTGAGACCCAGTACTTC	CASSVAGAPLETQYF
TRBV27	TRBD1	TRBJ2-4	NA	TGTGCCAGCAGTGGGGACAGGGAGATGAGGGACATTCAGTACTTC	CASSGDREMRDIQYF
TRBV7-8	NA	TRBJ1-5	NA	TGTGCCAGCAGCCCGTCAACAGGTTCTGCTCAGCCCCAGCATTTT	CASSPSTGSAQPQHF